One sample yielded the 32 T cell receptor beta chains listed below, sequenced in a study of T cells in Graves' hyperthyroidism and ophthalmopathy. RNA transcripts provided the source from which TCR beta CDR3 regions were amplified. The HTBI primer set was used in a first-round RT-PCR of the TCR CDR3. TCRdb called the multiplex PCR reads again in MiXCR, with one record for every CDR3 protein. The data contain 800,000 or so distinct CDR3 sequences, 35% to 45% of them singletons. The sequenced sample was blood. The receptors stem from a man between 18 and 29 years old with Graves' hyperthyroidism.

The V and J genes are TRBV20-1 and TRBJ1-2, with a tentative D call TRBD1 (5 bases). V lost 5 bases and J lost 5, with 15 bases in between. The CDR3 is 13 amino acids. CDR1 is DFQATT, CDR2 SNEGSKA, per germline (reference sequence). CDR3 protein: CSASGAAIYGYTF. The CDR3 DNA is TGCAGTGCTTCCGGGGCAGCGATTTATGGCTACACCTTC.

The gene calls are TRBV15 and TRBJ1-1, with a tentative D call TRBD1 (6 bases). V gave up 1 base and J gave up 6 bases, with 18 bases separating them. Germline V gene data show CDR1 as LNHNV and CDR2 as YYDKDF (reference sequence). The CDR3 has 16 residues. The CDR3 sequence: CATSRGATGRLAEAFF. In DNA, the CDR3 is TGTGCCACCAGCAGAGGGGCCACAGGGAGATTGGCTGAAGCTTTCTTT. The entire variable domain, with the rest obtained from reference TRBV15 and TRBJ1-1, is as follows: DAMVIQNPRYQVTQFGKPVTLSCSQTLNHNVMYWYQQKSSQAPKLLFHYYDKDFNNEADTPDNFQSRRPNTSFCFLDIRSPGLGDTAMYLCATSRGATGRLAEAFFGQGTRLTVV.

J is TRBJ1-3 and V is TRBV20-1, with 8 positions matching TRBD1. This CDR3 region has 15 residues. Germline trimming cut 5 bases from V and 4 bases from J; bases unmatched to any gene: 10. Germline CDR1 and CDR2: DFQATT and SNEGSKA (reference sequence). The CDR3 DNA reads as TGCAGTGCTGCCGGACAGGGAGCGGAAGGAAACACCATATATTTT. Amino acid sequence: CSAAGQGAEGNTIYF.

The chain has TRBV9 and TRBJ2-5; TRBD2 matches at 12 bases. CDR3 size: 16 residues. Germline V gene sequence: CDR1 SGDLS, CDR2 YYNGEE. Trimming cost V 0 bases and J 5 bases; bases outside gene matches: 5. CDR3 residues: CASSVASSGGAETQYF. The CDR3 coding sequence is TGTGCCAGCAGCGTAGCGTCTAGCGGGGGGGCTGAGACCCAGTACTTC.

This clonotype was counted ten times or more. This chain uses TRBV14 with TRBJ1-2; D call uncertain. Trimming removed 5 bases from V and 3 bases from J, with 7 bases in between. The germline CDR1 and CDR2 sequences are SGHDN and FVKESK. The CDR3 contains 12 residues. CDR3 residues: CASSEWDYGYTF. CDR3 nucleotide sequence: TGTGCCAGCAGCGAATGGGACTATGGCTACACCTTC.

This chain connects TRBV19 to TRBJ2-1; TRBD2 matches 7 bases. The V gene's germline CDR1 is LNHDA and CDR2 SQIVND (reference sequence). The trim removed 5 bases at V and 6 bases at J, leaving 10 bases unmatched. The CDR3 extends over 15 amino acids. CDR3 amino acids: CASSPRVAGINEQFF. DNA of the CDR3: TGTGCCAGTAGTCCTCGGGTAGCGGGCATCAATGAGCAGTTCTTC.

In regard to this clonotype: A read error may explain this, as a much larger clone is one base away. The V and J genes are TRBV7-8 and TRBJ1-5, with 7 positions matching TRBD1. V shed 0 bases and J 8 bases; nucleotides not matched to a gene: 4. The CDR3 runs 14 residues. The germline V gene encodes CDR1 SGHVS and CDR2 FQNEAQ. The CDR3 DNA reads TGTGCCAGCAGCTTAGCAGGGGGCAAAGAGCCCCAGCATTTT. This encodes CASSLAGGKEPQHF.

This clonotype has at least ten counts. With a much larger clone just one base away, this may be a read error. This chain connects TRBV29-1 to TRBJ2-5, with no clear D. There are 10 residues in the CDR3. Germline V gene data show CDR1 as SQVTM and CDR2 as ANQGSEA. With 4 bases removed from V and 5 bases from J, the gap between germline ends came to 5 bases. CDR3 sequence reads: CSVVRETQYF. DNA for the CDR3: TGCAGCGTTGTTAGGGAGACCCAGTACTTC.

This clonotype was detected only a few times. The chain carries TRBV7-9 and TRBJ1-5; TRBD1 agrees at 7 bases. The trim removed 6 bases at V and 2 bases at J, leaving 7 bases unmatched. The CDR3 extends over 15 amino acids. Germline CDR1 and CDR2: SEHNR and FQNEAQ (reference sequence). The CDR3 reads CASRPGGTGNQPQHF. The CDR3 DNA is TGTGCCAGCAGACCAGGGGGAACGGGCAATCAGCCCCAGCATTTT. Full variable domain (outside the CDR3, taken from reference TRBV7-9 and TRBJ1-5): DTGVSQNPRHKITKRGQNVTFRCDPISEHNRLYWYRQTLGQGPEFLTYFQNEAQLEKSRLLSDRFSAERPKGSFSTLEIQRTEQGDSAMYLCASRPGGTGNQPQHFGDGTRLSIL.

The CDR3 coding sequence is TGTGCCAGCAGTCCCCCACGGACATCATACACTGAAGCTTTCTTT. As protein: CASSPPRTSYTEAFF. The V and J genes are TRBV27 and TRBJ1-1; a possible D gene is TRBD1 (5 bases). V was trimmed by 5 bases and J by 3 bases, leaving 16 bases between them. Per the germline V gene, CDR1 is MNHEY and CDR2 is SMNVEV (reference sequence). The CDR3 has 15 residues.

The chain links TRBV2 to TRBJ2-2, with D possibly being TRBD2 (6 bases). Germline V gene data show CDR1 as SNHLY and CDR2 as FYNNEI. The CDR3 is 15 residues long. Trimming removed 7 bases at V and 1 base at J, with 13 bases between. The chain's CDR3 is CASTPGTLNTGELFF. The CDR3 nucleotides are TGTGCCAGCACCCCCGGGACTCTGAACACCGGGGAGCTGTTTTTT. Supplemented by reference TRBV2 and TRBJ2-2, the full variable domain reads EPEVTQTPSHQVTQMGQEVILRCVPISNHLYFYWYRQILGQKVEFLVSFYNNEISEKSEIFDDQFSVERPDGSNFTLKIRSTKLEDSAMYFCASTPGTLNTGELFFGEGSRLTVL.

This clonotype showed up many times. The V call is TRBV9, the J call TRBJ1-5; no definite D call. Germline V CDR1 and CDR2: SGDLS, YYNGEE. The CDR3 is made up of 14 amino acids. V was pared by 0 bases and J by 1 base, with 5 bases between. As DNA, the CDR3 is TGTGCCAGCAGCGTAGGTCCGAGCAATCAGCCCCAGCATTTT. As protein: CASSVGPSNQPQHF.

There are many counts of this clonotype. The chain links TRBV15 to TRBJ2-2, with D possibly being TRBD1 (5 bases). The CDR3 covers 15 residues. Trimming removed 5 bases at V and 1 base at J, with 11 bases between. The V gene's germline CDR1 is LNHNV and CDR2 YYDKDF (reference sequence). The CDR3 bases are TGTGCCACCAGCCACGACAGCAGGAACACCGGGGAGCTGTTTTTT. Translated: CATSHDSRNTGELFF.

The chain carries TRBV11-2 and TRBJ1-1; 7 bases are shared with TRBD1. The germline gives CDR1 SGHAT, CDR2 FQNNGV. This CDR3 spans 13 amino acids. Trimming took 5 bases from V and 6 from J; bases not matched to a gene: 6. The CDR3 sequence: CASSQARGPEAFF. In DNA, the CDR3 is TGTGCCAGCAGCCAAGCAAGGGGGCCTGAAGCTTTCTTT.

This clonotype was detected ten times or more. V and J are TRBV7-2 and TRBJ2-5; D might be TRBD2 (5 bases). Trimming removed 4 bases at V and 3 bases at J, with 9 bases between. This CDR3 has 13 amino acids. The germline CDR1 and CDR2 sequences are SGHTA and FQGNSA. CDR3 sequence reads: CASSSSGKETQYF. In nucleotides, the CDR3 is TGTGCCAGCAGCTCCTCGGGGAAAGAGACCCAGTACTTC.

This clonotype has a count of ten or more. V and J are TRBV2 and TRBJ1-6; maybe TRBD1 (5 bases). Trimming stripped 6 bases from V and 5 bases from J, with 14 bases between. The germline V gene encodes CDR1 SNHLY and CDR2 FYNNEI. This CDR3 spans 15 amino acids. The CDR3 spells CASRFDSNHNSPLHF. DNA of the CDR3: TGTGCCAGCAGATTCGACAGCAATCATAATTCACCCCTCCACTTT.

This clonotype was recorded once. The chain carries TRBV25-1 and TRBJ2-2, with D unclear. The CDR3 extends over 18 amino acids. Trimming stripped 6 bases from V and 3 bases from J, with 23 bases between. CDR1 and CDR2 (germline): MGHDK, SYGVNS. The CDR3 DNA reads as TGTGCCAGCAGCTTTCAAAGGCCGCGATACCCGCACACCGGGGAGCTGTTTTTT. Translating it yields CASSFQRPRYPHTGELFF.

This clonotype was seen only a few times. V usage is TRBV6-5 and J usage is TRBJ2-5; D uncertain. Trimming took off 5 bases at V and 1 base at J, with 14 bases between the two ends. Germline-derived CDR1 and CDR2 are MNHEY and SVGAGI. CDR3 size: 15 residues. In DNA, the CDR3 is TGTGCCAGCAGTGAACTGCCCCCGTGCCAAGAGACCCAGTACTTC. Residues: CASSELPPCQETQYF.

This clonotype showed up many times. The chain employs TRBV24-1 and TRBJ2-5; the D is unclear. The CDR3 is made up of 16 amino acids. CDR1 KGHDR and CDR2 SFDVKD come from the germline V gene. Trimming took 5 bases from V and 3 from J, leaving 18 bases between them. The DNA for the CDR3 is TGTGCCACCAGTGTCGCGTCAGGCTCCAAGAAAGAGACCCAGTACTTC. It encodes CATSVASGSKKETQYF.

The rearrangement joins TRBV7-2 to TRBJ1-1, with D tentatively TRBD1 (5 bases). CDR1 is SGHTA and CDR2 is FQGNSA in the germline V gene. The CDR3 covers 12 residues. The ends were cut back, 5 bases at V and 11 bases at J, with 15 bases in the middle. The CDR3 sequence is CASSPPTEGAFF. The CDR3 bases are TGTGCCAGCAGCCCCCCGACTGAGGGGGCTTTCTTT.

This clonotype came up a few times. A junction end diverges from the germline sequence, so it may reflect a read error. The V gene is TRBV7-3, the J gene TRBJ2-7; 7 positions match TRBD1. The CDR3 spans 16 residues. From germline, CDR1 is SGHTA and CDR2 FQGTGA. CDR3 nucleotides: TGCGCCAGCAGCTCGGGACAGAGGCCCCTCTCCTACGAGCAGTACTTC. Its translation is CASSSGQRPLSYEQYF.

This sequence joins TRBV11-1 and TRBJ2-7; D unresolved. Germline values: CDR1 SGHAT, CDR2 FQDESV (reference sequence). The CDR3 is 13 residues long. The germline V and J ends were trimmed by 6 bases and 2 bases, with 11 bases remaining between them. CDR3 DNA sequence: TGTGCCAGCAGTCTCACAGCCCCCTACGAGCAGTACTTC. Its protein product is CASSLTAPYEQYF.

This clonotype was seen at least ten times. In DNA, the CDR3 is TGCAGCGTTGCGGGACAGGGGGGTTCCGGGGAGCTGTTTTTT. Its protein is CSVAGQGGSGELFF. V gene TRBV29-1 combines with J gene TRBJ2-2; 11 bases map to TRBD1. V lost 4 bases, J lost 6 bases, and 4 bases stayed unmatched. The CDR3 spans 14 residues. Per the germline V gene, CDR1 is SQVTM and CDR2 is ANQGSEA.

Ten or more counts support this clonotype. The V call is TRBV7-9, the J call TRBJ1-1; D remains ambiguous. Deletions cut 3 bases from V and 8 bases from J, with 10 bases between. The germline V gene has CDR1 SEHNR and CDR2 FQNEAQ (reference sequence). The CDR3 is 12 amino acids. As DNA, the CDR3 is TGTGCCAGCAGCTTGAGGGCCAAAGAAGCTTTCTTT. Translated: CASSLRAKEAFF.

On this clonotype: This CDR3 fails to terminate in the conserved phenylalanine or tryptophan, so it likely reflects a read error. The rearrangement uses TRBV16 and TRBJ1-2, with D uncertain. This CDR3 region has 15 residues. The germline V and J ends were trimmed by 0 bases and 1 base, with 9 bases remaining between them. In germline, CDR1 is KGHSY, CDR2 FQNENV. CDR3: CASSQSTGDNYGYTL. The CDR3 DNA reads as TGTGCCAGCAGCCAATCGACCGGGGATAACTATGGCTACACCCTC.

There are a few counts of this clonotype. The chain couples TRBV11-3 to TRBJ1-4, with TRBD1 as a possible D gene (5 bases). Germline values: CDR1 SGHNT, CDR2 YENEEA. V lost 5 bases, J lost 4 bases, and 11 bases lay in between. The CDR3 has 14 residues. DNA of the CDR3: TGTGCCAGCAGCCGGGGGGGTCTTAATGAAAAACTGTTTTTT. It codes for CASSRGGLNEKLFF.

This sequence joins TRBV2 and TRBJ2-2; no clear D gene. The CDR3 is made up of 13 amino acids. CDR1 is SNHLY and CDR2 is FYNNEI in the germline V gene. The V gene lost 9 bases and the J gene lost 6 bases, with 14 bases spanning the gap. CDR3 sequence: CASISEIPGELFF. CDR3 nucleotides: TGTGCCAGTATATCGGAGATCCCCGGGGAGCTGTTTTTT.

To note about this clonotype: One junction end does not reproduce the germline sequence, and a read error may be involved. V and J are TRBV7-9 and TRBJ2-5; TRBD1 is a possible D gene (6 bases). Germline values: CDR1 SEHNR, CDR2 FQNEAQ (reference sequence). The length of the CDR3 is 19 residues. CDR3 amino acids: CASSQDLTGIGAGQETQYF. CDR3 DNA: TGCGCCAGCAGCCAAGATTTGACAGGAATTGGGGCGGGCCAAGAGACCCAGTACTTC.

This clonotype was seen only a few times. The chain links TRBV6-5 to TRBJ2-7, with 7 bases aligning to TRBD1. The germline V gene encodes CDR1 MNHEY and CDR2 SVGAGI. After removal of 0 bases from V and 0 bases from J, the junction contained 5 bases not matched to a gene. The CDR3 loop spans 16 amino acids. The CDR3 spells CASSYSPGQSSYEQYF. CDR3 bases: TGTGCCAGCAGTTACTCGCCGGGACAGAGCTCCTACGAGCAGTACTTC.

This clonotype was observed at least ten times. This sequence joins TRBV5-6 and TRBJ2-7; TRBD1 is a possible D gene (6 bases). CDR1 is SGHDT and CDR2 is YYEEEE in the germline V gene. Trimming removed 4 bases from V and 2 bases from J, with 7 bases in between. The CDR3 sequence is 12 residues long. As DNA, the CDR3 is TGTGCCAGCAGCAAGGGGGCCTACGAGCAGTACTTC. This encodes CASSKGAYEQYF. Together with reference TRBV5-6 and TRBJ2-7, the CDR3 gives the full variable domain: DAGVTQSPTHLIKTRGQQVTLRCSPKSGHDTVSWYQQALGQGPQFIFQYYEEEERQRGNFPDRFSGHQFPNYSSELNVNALLLGDSALYLCASSKGAYEQYFGPGTRLTVT.

The chain has TRBV15 and TRBJ2-7; D tentatively fits TRBD1 or TRBD2 (5 bases each). From germline, CDR1 is LNHNV and CDR2 YYDKDF (reference sequence). CDR3 size: 13 residues. Trimming took off 0 bases at V and 5 bases at J, with 8 bases between the two ends. CDR3 sequence: CATSREGTHEQYF. The CDR3 nucleotides are TGTGCCACCAGCAGAGAGGGGACCCACGAGCAGTACTTC.

The chain couples TRBV20-1 to TRBJ1-2; D may be TRBD1 (6 bases). V gave up 5 bases and J gave up 2 bases, with 15 bases separating them. The CDR3 is made up of 14 amino acids. CDR1 is DFQATT and CDR2 is SNEGSKA in the germline V gene (reference sequence). The CDR3 nucleotides are TGCAGTGCTTCCTCCCCACAGGGAAACTATGGCTACACCTTC. It is translated as CSASSPQGNYGYTF.